This T cell receptor beta chain is drawn from a study of graft-versus-host responses after intestinal transplantation. Across the study: Grafts that recipients had were multivisceral, liver-intestinal, or isolated intestinal transplants. Overall study findings and caveats: GvH clones occurred in recipient marrow; some first appeared in ileum or blood. Researchers found peak circulating GvH clone levels linked to early post-transplant HvG declines. Individuals who had graft-donor T cell macrochimerism had allografts that showed high graft-versus-host to host-versus-graft clonal ratios.

Method: immunoSEQ multiplex PCR; TCRdb's copy keeps in-frame clones and lacks some. The table records roughly 100,000 clones, roughly 90% of them present only once. On this clone: Antigen unknown.

Source: unstimulated CD4+ T cells sorted from spleen or lymph node cells, taken before intestinal transplant. This TCR was recovered from a human donor who received an intestinal transplant.

CDR3 residues: CASSVTPLRETDTQYF. The CDR3, as DNA: TGTGCCAGCAGCGTTACCCCCCTACGGGAGACAGATACGCAGTATTTT. V usage is TRBV9 and J usage is TRBJ2-3, with a weak D call TRBD2 (6 bases). The germline V gene has CDR1 SGDLS and CDR2 YYNGEE. V was trimmed by 2 bases and J by 3 bases, leaving 16 bases between them. The CDR3 length is 16 residues.